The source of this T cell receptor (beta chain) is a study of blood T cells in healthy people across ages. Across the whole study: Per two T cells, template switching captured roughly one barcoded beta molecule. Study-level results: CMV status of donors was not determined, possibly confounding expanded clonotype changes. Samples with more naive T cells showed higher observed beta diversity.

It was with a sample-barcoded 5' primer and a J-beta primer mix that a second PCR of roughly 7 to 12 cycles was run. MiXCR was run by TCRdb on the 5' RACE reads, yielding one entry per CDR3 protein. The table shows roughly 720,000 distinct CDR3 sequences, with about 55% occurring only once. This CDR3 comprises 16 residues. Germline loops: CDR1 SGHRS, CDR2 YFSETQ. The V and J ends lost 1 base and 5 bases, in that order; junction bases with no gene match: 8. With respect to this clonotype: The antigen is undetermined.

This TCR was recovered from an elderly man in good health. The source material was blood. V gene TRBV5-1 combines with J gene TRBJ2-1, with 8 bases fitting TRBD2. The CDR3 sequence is CASSLPRSGSHNEQFF. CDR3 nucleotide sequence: TGCGCCAGCAGCTTGCCCCGCAGCGGGAGTCACAATGAGCAGTTCTTC.